The clone carrying this T cell receptor beta chain was detected once. How the authors handled the data: By means of reference gene primer amplification, nucleated cell counts were estimated. Profiled with immunoSEQ multiplex PCR; TCRdb holds only in-frame clones, not every one. The V and J calls and clone size were taken over from that table, and D and trimming were inferred from the DNA. Among roughly 280,000 clones listed, approximately 87% were seen once. The germline gives CDR1 SGHRS, CDR2 YFSETQ. V was cut by 0 bases and J by 7 bases, with 10 bases left in between. There are 13 residues in the CDR3. These data belong to a study of blood T cell repertoires in COVID-19. Study-level information: Some COVID-19 samples were acute and others convalescent; all came from the United States, Italy and Spain. PBMCs, B-cell-depleted T cells, or T cells provided the cDNA or gDNA that made up the material.

V and J are TRBV5-1 and TRBJ1-2; D gene ambiguous. The sequence was collected from a man between 60 and 75 years old who had recovered from COVID-19. The source material was peripheral blood. CDR3 loop: CASSLAGEGGYTF. In DNA form, the CDR3 reads TGCGCCAGCAGCTTGGCCGGGGAGGGTGGCTACACCTTC.